What follows are 19 T cell receptor beta chains derived from one specimen sequenced in a study of T cells in Graves' hyperthyroidism and ophthalmopathy. Amplified TCR beta CDR3 regions derived from RNA transcripts. Using the HTBI primer set, a first-round RT-PCR was run on the TCR CDR3. Via MiXCR, TCRdb re-called the multiplex PCR reads, giving one row per CDR3 protein. The table records hundreds of thousands of distinct CDR3 sequences, about 19% of them present only once. Sequences were obtained from blood. The receptors come from a woman between 50 and 59 years old with Graves' hyperthyroidism that later progressed to Graves' ophthalmopathy.

J is TRBJ1-4 and V is TRBV27; 11 bases fit TRBD1. V was pared by 3 bases and J by 6 bases, with 12 bases of the junction left unmatched. This CDR3 spans 18 amino acids. Germline assignment: CDR1 MNHEY and CDR2 SMNVEV (reference sequence). The CDR3 DNA is TGTGCCAGCAGTTTTGCCCCCGTCCCGGGACAGGGGGATGAAAAACTGTTTTTT. Translating gives CASSFAPVPGQGDEKLFF.

This clonotype was recorded only once. One base away lies a much larger clone, so this may be a sequencing read error. The rearrangement links TRBV5-1 to TRBJ2-5; D unresolved. Per germline, CDR1 SGHRS and CDR2 YFSETQ. V was clipped by 0 bases and J by 4 bases, with 7 bases between them. The CDR3 totals 13 residues. The CDR3 region is CASSLGLRETQYF. The CDR3 DNA sequence: TGCGCCAGCAGCTTGGGACTCAGAGAGACCCAGTACTTC.

This clonotype was observed a handful of times. This chain uses TRBV19 with TRBJ2-1; D perhaps matches TRBD2 (6 bases). The CDR3 contains 15 residues. Germline V CDR1 and CDR2: LNHDA, SQIVND (reference sequence). The V and J ends lost 3 bases and 8 bases respectively, with 17 bases between them. This CDR3 is CASSIGGSRGHEQFF. CDR3 DNA: TGTGCCAGTAGTATTGGGGGGTCCCGTGGGCATGAGCAGTTCTTC.

This clonotype was recorded many times. The chain couples TRBV20-1 to TRBJ2-1; TRBD2 matches at 9 bases. The CDR3 runs 19 residues. J lost 0 bases, V lost 0 bases, and 12 bases had no gene match. Germline CDR1 is DFQATT and CDR2 is SNEGSKA (reference sequence). The CDR3 is CSARDLLAGAASSYNEQFF. For the CDR3, the DNA is TGCAGTGCTAGAGATTTGTTAGCGGGGGCCGCGAGCTCCTACAATGAGCAGTTCTTC.

The chain employs TRBV5-1 and TRBJ2-7, with D possibly TRBD2 on 6 matching bases. Trimming took off 0 bases at V and 3 bases at J, with 13 bases between the two ends. The length of the CDR3 is 15 residues. Germline V gene data show CDR1 as SGHRS and CDR2 as YFSETQ. The CDR3: CASSLGGEEDYEQYF. As DNA, the CDR3 is TGCGCCAGCAGCTTGGGGGGGGAGGAGGACTACGAGCAGTACTTC. Looking up the rest from reference TRBV5-1 and TRBJ2-7 gives the full variable domain: KAGVTQTPRYLIKTRGQQVTLSCSPISGHRSVSWYQQTPGQGLQFLFEYFSETQRNKGNFPGRFSGRQFSNSRSEMNVSTLELGDSALYLCASSLGGEEDYEQYFGPGTRLTVT.

The chain links TRBV3-1 to TRBJ2-1; D gene uncertain. This CDR3 is 16 amino acids long. Trimming left V 1 base short and J 1 base short, with 11 bases between. Germline-derived CDR1 and CDR2 are LGHDT and YNNKEL (reference sequence). The CDR3 is CASSQARRISYNEQFF. The CDR3, as DNA: TGTGCCAGCAGCCAAGCCAGGCGCATATCCTACAATGAGCAGTTCTTC.

This clonotype was seen many times. This chain uses TRBV5-1 with TRBJ2-7; TRBD1 is a possible D gene (5 bases). CDR3 length: 12 residues. The ends were cut back, 4 bases at V and 3 bases at J, with 8 bases in the middle. Germline V gene sequence: CDR1 SGHRS, CDR2 YFSETQ. The CDR3 is CASSMDNYEQYF. In DNA, the CDR3 is TGCGCCAGCAGCATGGACAACTACGAGCAGTACTTC. The full variable domain, completed using reference TRBV5-1 and TRBJ2-7, is KAGVTQTPRYLIKTRGQQVTLSCSPISGHRSVSWYQQTPGQGLQFLFEYFSETQRNKGNFPGRFSGRQFSNSRSEMNVSTLELGDSALYLCASSMDNYEQYFGPGTRLTVT.

CDR3 residues: CASSLRRGEAFF. In DNA, the CDR3 is TGTGCCAGCAGTTTAAGGCGCGGGGAAGCTTTCTTT. The J gene is TRBJ1-1, the V gene TRBV12-3 or TRBV12-4; no definite D call. V was shortened by 2 bases and J by 8 bases, with 9 bases between the two germline ends. The CDR3 is made up of 12 amino acids.

The chain links TRBV6-5 to TRBJ1-6, with 8 bases that match TRBD1. The V gene's germline CDR1 is MNHEY and CDR2 SVGAGI. The CDR3 covers 17 residues. Germline trimming cut 0 bases from V and 10 bases from J; bases unmatched to any gene: 11. CDR3 region: CASSYSFWTGSSSPLHF. CDR3 coding DNA: TGTGCCAGCAGTTACTCATTCTGGACAGGGTCTTCCTCACCCCTCCACTTT.

The table lists this clonotype with many counts. The chain has TRBV7-3 and TRBJ1-1; 9 bases agree with TRBD1. CDR3 length: 13 amino acids. The junction had 4 bases not matched to a gene; V was cut back by 5 bases and J by 6 bases. Per the germline V gene, CDR1 is SGHTA and CDR2 is FQGTGA. For the CDR3, the DNA is TGTGCCAGCAGCCCGACAGGGGGATCTGAAGCTTTCTTT. Its protein is CASSPTGGSEAFF.

This clonotype was recorded many times. The chain recombines TRBV11-3 with TRBJ2-3; D is possibly TRBD1 or TRBD2 (5 bases each). The V and J ends lost 6 bases and 1 base respectively, with 11 bases between them. This CDR3 spans 14 amino acids. CDR1 and CDR2 from the germline V gene are SGHNT and YENEEA. Written as DNA, the CDR3 is TGTGCCAGCAGTATTGGGGGAGGCACAGATACGCAGTATTTT. This codes for CASSIGGGTDTQYF.

The chain carries TRBV4-1 and TRBJ2-1, with D perhaps TRBD1 (6 bases). Germline lookup yields CDR1 MGHRA and CDR2 YSYEKL. This CDR3 is 13 amino acids long. Trimming took 8 bases from V and 4 from J, leaving 12 bases between them. The CDR3 loop is CASGGLSYNEQFF. The CDR3, as DNA: TGCGCCAGCGGGGGCCTCTCATACAATGAGCAGTTCTTC.

The rearrangement uses TRBV5-1 and TRBJ1-5; D ambiguous. The CDR3 is 17 amino acids. V lost 1 base and J 2 bases, leaving 16 bases between the germline ends. The germline gives CDR1 SGHRS, CDR2 YFSETQ. For the CDR3, the DNA is TGCGCCAGCAGCTTGTGGCCCTCTTTGTCGGGCAATCAGCCCCAGCATTTT. This codes for CASSLWPSLSGNQPQHF.

V gene TRBV4-1 combines with J gene TRBJ2-2, with 8 bases matching TRBD1. The CDR3 is made up of 16 amino acids. In germline, CDR1 is MGHRA, CDR2 YSYEKL. Trimming at V came to 4 bases and at J to 4 bases, leaving 8 bases not matched to a gene. The CDR3 loop is CASSRGQGISTGELFF. The CDR3 region has the DNA TGCGCCAGCAGCCGCGGACAGGGCATAAGCACCGGGGAGCTGTTTTTT.

On this clonotype itself: A much larger clone lies one base from this, so it may be a read error. The chain couples TRBV2 to TRBJ1-5; a possible D gene is TRBD1 (5 bases). Germline CDR1 reads SNHLY; CDR2 reads FYNNEI. V lost 10 bases, J lost 11 bases, and 21 bases lay in between. This CDR3 is 13 amino acids long. CDR3 residues: CATSRGGEKTQHF. The CDR3, as DNA: TGTGCCACCTCCCGGGGCGGAGAAAAGACCCAGCATTTT. Combining the CDR3 with reference TRBV2 and TRBJ1-5 gives the whole variable domain EPEVTQTPSHQVTQMGQEVILRCVPISNHLYFYWYRQILGQKVEFLVSFYNNEISEKSEIFDDQFSVERPDGSNFTLKIRSTKLEDSAMYFCATSRGGEKTQHFGDGTRLSIL.

The sample holds many counts of this clonotype. The chain links TRBV20-1 to TRBJ1-1; 10 bases are a match to TRBD1. This CDR3 has 15 amino acids. V was clipped by 5 bases and J by 3 bases; unmatched bases: 9. The germline CDR1 and CDR2 sequences are DFQATT and SNEGSKA (reference sequence). CDR3 nucleotide sequence: TGCAGTGCTCCTAACCCCGGGACAGGGGACACTGAAGCTTTCTTT. It encodes CSAPNPGTGDTEAFF.

This clonotype was seen at least ten times. The genes are TRBV12-3 or TRBV12-4 and TRBJ2-1; 7 bases are shared with TRBD1. The CDR3 has 14 residues. Trimming at V came to 5 bases and at J to 10 bases, leaving 11 bases not matched to a gene. DNA for the CDR3: TGTGCCAGCAGTCCGTTACAGGGGACAAGGGAGCAGTTCTTC. As protein: CASSPLQGTREQFF.

There are a few counts of this clonotype. The CDR3 sequence is CSVEGGTGDSYEQYF. CDR3 DNA sequence: TGCAGCGTTGAGGGAGGGACAGGGGACTCCTACGAGCAGTACTTC. This rearrangement joins TRBV29-1 to TRBJ2-7, with 10 bases lining up with TRBD1. Per the germline V gene, CDR1 is SQVTM and CDR2 is ANQGSEA. The CDR3 extends over 15 amino acids. Germline trimming cut 3 bases from V and 0 bases from J; bases unmatched to any gene: 5.

This clonotype was seen a few times. The gene calls are TRBV5-1 and TRBJ1-1, with a weak D call TRBD1 (5 bases). The germline V gene encodes CDR1 SGHRS and CDR2 YFSETQ. Trimming stripped 2 bases from V and 3 bases from J, with 11 bases between. The CDR3 contains 14 residues. The CDR3 loop is CASSFRGADTEAFF. The CDR3 DNA sequence: TGCGCCAGCAGCTTTCGAGGGGCAGACACTGAAGCTTTCTTT.